This note documents a single TCR beta chain sequence. Its antigen is undetermined. MiXCR, run by TCRdb on the reads, gives a single entry per CDR3 protein. The sample carries roughly 230,000 distinct CDR3 sequences, approximately 6.7% recorded once. This entry comes from a study of T cell repertoires in cytomegalovirus infection. For the study at large: The public TCR beta signatures pointed to both CMV infection and matching HLA type.

Whole-study results and caveats: Cumulative frequency of public TCR beta families picked out carriers of CMV plus the relevant HLA. In two of eight donors, the top clonotype was HLA-C-restricted CMV-specific.

The CDR3 covers 14 residues. CDR1 and CDR2 (germline): LNHNV, YYDKDF (reference sequence). The J segment lost 3 bases and the V segment lost 6 bases, leaving 3 bases of the junction unmatched. This clonotype was sampled from a human donor in good health (CMV status not recorded). Some clones in this sample may be carry-over from other donors' samples. Sequences were obtained from PBMCs. This rearrangement joins TRBV15 to TRBJ2-2; 8 nucleotides match TRBD2. CDR3 nucleotide sequence: TGTGCCACCAGGGGACTAGAGGACACCGGGGAGCTGTTTTTT. Its protein product is CATRGLEDTGELFF.